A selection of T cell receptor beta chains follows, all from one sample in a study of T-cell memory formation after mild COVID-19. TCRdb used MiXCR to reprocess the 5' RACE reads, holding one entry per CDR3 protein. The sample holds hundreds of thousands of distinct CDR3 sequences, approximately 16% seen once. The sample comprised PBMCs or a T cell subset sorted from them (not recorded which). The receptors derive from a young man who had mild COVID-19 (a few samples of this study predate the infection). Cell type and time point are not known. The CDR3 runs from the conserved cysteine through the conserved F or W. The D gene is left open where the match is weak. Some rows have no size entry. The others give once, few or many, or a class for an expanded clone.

TGTGCCAGCAGCTCCAGGGCTATGTCTAGTAATTCACCCCTCCACTTT	CASSSRAMSSNSPLHF	.	TRBV7-2	TRBJ1-6	.
TGTGCCACCAGCGCGTCGAGTTTGTGGGGGGGGACCGTAAACATTCAGTACTTC	CATSASSLWGGTVNIQYF	TRBD2	TRBV15	TRBJ2-4	.
TGTGCCAGCTCACCAGATCTGAACACTGAAGCTTTCTTT	CASSPDLNTEAFF	.	TRBV18	TRBJ1-1	many
TGCGCCAGCAGCTTGGGGGACAGGGTAAGGGATGAGCAGTACTTC	CASSLGDRVRDEQYF	TRBD1	TRBV5-1	TRBJ2-7	.
TGCAGTGCCACCCAGACTTCCCGGAATTCACCCCTCCACTTT	CSATQTSRNSPLHF	.	TRBV20-1	TRBJ1-6	few
TGTGCCAGCAGCTTGATCCAGTACGAGCAGTACTTC	CASSLIQYEQYF	.	TRBV7-9	TRBJ2-7	.
TGTGCCAGCTCATCACTTGCAGGGGGTGATACTGAAGCTTTCTTT	CASSSLAGGDTEAFF	TRBD1	TRBV18	TRBJ1-1	.
TGCAGTGCTAGAGATCAAGGGACAGGGGAGACCCAGTACTTC	CSARDQGTGETQYF	TRBD1	TRBV20-1	TRBJ2-5	.
TGCGCCAGCAGGATGGGACAGCTCTATGGCTACACCTTC	CASRMGQLYGYTF	TRBD1	TRBV5-1	TRBJ1-2	few
TGTGCCAGCAGACAGGAGTACACCGGGGAGCTGTTTTTT	CASRQEYTGELFF	.	TRBV12-3/TRBV12-4	TRBJ2-2	.
TGTGCCAGCAGCTTAGCAGTTCCCTGGAACACTGAAGCTTTCTTT	CASSLAVPWNTEAFF	.	TRBV7-9	TRBJ1-1	.
TGCGCCAGCAGTTCCAGAAACGGGTACAATGAGCAGTTCTTC	CASSSRNGYNEQFF	.	TRBV5-1	TRBJ2-1	.
TGTGCCATCAGTGCCGCGCAGGTGACAGCCAAAAACATTCAGTACTTC	CAISAAQVTAKNIQYF	.	TRBV10-3	TRBJ2-4	few
TGCAGTGCTAGGGAGGGGGCTGCAAACACTGAAGCTTTCTTT	CSAREGAANTEAFF	TRBD1	TRBV20-1	TRBJ1-1	few
TGCGCCAGCAGCACAGGGGGCGCGGCAGATACGCAGTATTTT	CASSTGGAADTQYF	TRBD1	TRBV5-1	TRBJ2-3	few
TGTGCCAGCAGTTACAGACAGGGGCATCGCTCAACTAATGAAAAACTGTTTTTT	CASSYRQGHRSTNEKLFF	TRBD1	TRBV6-5	TRBJ1-4	.
TGCGCCAGCAGCTTCATGGGGACAGACCACGGGGAGACCCAGTACTTC	CASSFMGTDHGETQYF	TRBD1	TRBV5-1	TRBJ2-5	medium-sized
TGCGCCAGCAGCTTGAGGGGGAGGGTCACTGAAGCTTTCTTT	CASSLRGRVTEAFF	.	TRBV5-1	TRBJ1-1	many
TGTGCCAGCAGCCCAGGGGGTCGGGATCTGTCGGGCTCACCCCTCCACTTT	CASSPGGRDLSGSPLHF	TRBD1	TRBV7-2	TRBJ1-6	few
TGTGCCAGCTCACCAAGCAACTCTGGAAACACCATATATTTT	CASSPSNSGNTIYF	.	TRBV18	TRBJ1-3	.
TGTGCCAGCAGGGACGAAGGGAGGGGCACTGAAGCTTTCTTT	CASRDEGRGTEAFF	.	TRBV12-3/TRBV12-4	TRBJ1-1	few
TGTGCCAGCAGCTTACGAGGGCCCTTGACTTTC	CASSLRGPLTF	.	TRBV7-2	TRBJ2-6	many